Each of the 20 T cell receptor beta chains below was sequenced from the same sample in a study of OX40 agonist ivuxolimab in advanced cancers. Assay used: immunoSEQ multiplex PCR; TCRdb lists only in-frame clones, some missing. The profile shows 48,000 or so clones, about 81% of them singletons. Sequencing used CD4+ or CD8+ T cells sorted from blood, obtained in a trial of the OX40 agonist ivuxolimab. Receptor source: an adult with an advanced solid tumor such as melanoma, head and neck, liver or kidney cancer.

The V and J genes are TRBV6-1 and TRBJ1-2; D is ambiguous. In germline, CDR1 is MNHNS, CDR2 SASEGT. The CDR3 extends over 13 amino acids. Trimming removed 4 bases at V and 1 base at J, with 7 bases between. The CDR3 DNA follows: TGTGCCAGCAGTGGGACGTATAACTATGGCTACACCTTC. It encodes CASSGTYNYGYTF.

CDR3 nucleotides: TGTGCCAGAGATCCTCGCGACCCCTCCTACAATGAGCAGTTCTTC. The encoded protein is CARDPRDPSYNEQFF. The chain links TRBV27 to TRBJ2-1; no definite D call. Trimming pared 9 bases from V and 0 bases from J, leaving 15 bases between. From germline, CDR1 is MNHEY and CDR2 SMNVEV (reference sequence). The CDR3 covers 15 residues.

The chain is built from TRBV2 and TRBJ2-1, with 12 bases matching TRBD2. V lost 7 bases to trimming and J lost 4 bases; unmatched junction nucleotides: 5. Germline loops: CDR1 SNHLY, CDR2 FYNNEI. The CDR3 extends over 15 amino acids. The CDR3 is CASKPLAGGYNEQFF. The CDR3 DNA follows: TGTGCCAGCAAACCGCTAGCGGGAGGGTACAATGAGCAGTTCTTC.

The chain uses TRBV19 and TRBJ2-1; unclear D gene. Germline CDR1 LNHDA, CDR2 SQIVND (reference sequence). V lost 7 bases to trimming and J lost 10 bases, with 11 bases between them. The CDR3 length is 11 residues. CDR3 in DNA: TGTGCCAGTACGTCTTCTACCGAGCAGTTCTTC. The encoded protein is CASTSSTEQFF.

The gene calls are TRBV2 and TRBJ2-7; no definite D call. The CDR3 runs to 13 residues. V was pared by 6 bases and J by 0 bases, with 9 bases between. The germline CDR1 and CDR2 sequences are SNHLY and FYNNEI. The CDR3: CASRLDNSYEQYF. In nucleotides, the CDR3 is TGTGCCAGCAGGCTAGACAACTCCTACGAGCAGTACTTC.

The chain links TRBV6-1 to TRBJ1-5; possible D gene TRBD1, 5 bases. Per germline, CDR1 MNHNS and CDR2 SASEGT. V was trimmed by 4 bases and J by 0 bases, leaving 13 bases between them. The CDR3 loop spans 16 amino acids. CDR3 bases: TGTGCCAGCAGTGCTCTTGCAGGGTATAGCAATCAGCCCCAGCATTTT. It translates to CASSALAGYSNQPQHF.

The chain carries TRBV7-2 and TRBJ1-4; tentatively, D is TRBD1 (5 bases). This CDR3 contains 13 residues. Looked up from germline, CDR1 is SGHTA and CDR2 is FQGNSA. Deletions cut 5 bases from V and 8 bases from J, with 12 bases between. The CDR3 here is CASSVRQREKLFF. In DNA form, the CDR3 reads TGTGCCAGCAGCGTAAGACAGAGGGAAAAACTGTTTTTT.

This clone was recorded once. This chain links TRBV7-9 with TRBJ1-5; D call uncertain. This CDR3 is 13 amino acids long. V was pared by 5 bases and J by 5 bases, with 10 bases between. Germline assignment: CDR1 SEHNR and CDR2 FQNEAQ (reference sequence). The CDR3 DNA reads TGTGCCAGCAGCAGCTTATTGGATCAGCCCCAGCATTTT. Encoded protein: CASSSLLDQPQHF.

The V gene is TRBV4-1, the J gene TRBJ1-5; D perhaps matches TRBD1 (6 bases). Trimming cost V 0 bases and J 7 bases, with 10 bases left between them. Germline V lookup: CDR1 MGHRA, CDR2 YSYEKL. This CDR3 contains 14 residues. For the CDR3, the DNA is TGCGCCAGCAGCCAAGATGCAGGGGACCAGCCCCAGCATTTT. Its translation is CASSQDAGDQPQHF.

This rearrangement joins TRBV30 to TRBJ2-3; 14 nucleotides line up with TRBD2. The V and J ends lost 5 bases and 0 bases, in that order; junction bases with no gene match: 1. The CDR3 covers 15 residues. Germline CDR1 and CDR2: GTSNPN and SVGIG (reference sequence). This CDR3 reads CAWGTSGRSTDTQYF. The CDR3 DNA reads TGTGCCTGGGGGACTAGCGGGAGAAGCACAGATACGCAGTATTTT.

This chain joins TRBV6-5 and TRBJ2-7; TRBD1 is a possible D gene (6 bases). Trimming took off 4 bases at V and 1 base at J, with 8 bases between the two ends. The CDR3 sequence is 13 residues long. Looked up from germline, CDR1 is MNHEY and CDR2 is SVGAGI. CDR3 in amino acids: CASSLGQSYEQYF. The CDR3 DNA reads as TGTGCCAGCAGTTTAGGACAGTCCTACGAGCAGTACTTC.

CDR3 amino acids: CASSTTRRGLMNTEAFF. The CDR3 DNA is TGTGCCAGCAGTACGACAAGGAGGGGGCTAATGAACACTGAAGCTTTCTTT. The chain has TRBV5-8 and TRBJ1-1; 7 positions match TRBD1. This CDR3 is built from 17 residues. V lost 5 bases to trimming and J lost 0 bases; unmatched junction nucleotides: 13. Germline CDR1 reads SGHTS; CDR2 reads YDEGEE. Drawing the rest from reference TRBV5-8 and TRBJ1-1, the complete variable domain is EAGVTQSPTHLIKTRGQQATLRCSPISGHTSVYWYQQALGLGLQFLLWYDEGEERNRGNFPPRFSGRQFPNYSSELNVNALELEDSALYLCASSTTRRGLMNTEAFFGQGTRLTVV.

This sequence joins TRBV19 and TRBJ2-3, with TRBD2 matching over 10 bases. The V gene's germline CDR1 is LNHDA and CDR2 SQIVND (reference sequence). CDR3 length: 18 amino acids. J was trimmed by 0 bases and V by 5 bases; bases with no gene match: 11. The CDR3 loop is CASSRIAGGGTSTDTQYF. The DNA for the CDR3 is TGTGCCAGTAGTCGTATAGCGGGAGGCGGGACGAGCACAGATACGCAGTATTTT.

V usage is TRBV11-2 and J usage is TRBJ2-2, with a possible D match to TRBD1 (5 bases). Germline V CDR1 and CDR2: SGHAT, FQNNGV. V was clipped by 6 bases and J by 7 bases, with 18 bases between them. The CDR3 has 15 amino acids. The CDR3 region has the DNA TGTGCCAGCAGGTATAGTAGGGGTAGGAACGGGGAGCTGTTTTTT. It specifies CASRYSRGRNGELFF.

This chain uses TRBV5-6 with TRBJ2-2; no definite D call. The CDR3 extends over 13 amino acids. The germline CDR1 and CDR2 sequences are SGHDT and YYEEEE. V shed 0 bases and J shed 4 bases, with 4 bases lying between them. DNA for the CDR3: TGTGCCAGCAGCTTGGTGATCACCGGGGAGCTGTTTTTT. Its translation: CASSLVITGELFF.

The rearrangement links TRBV5-6 to TRBJ2-5; D ambiguous. This CDR3 contains 14 residues. V lost 1 base, J lost 1 base, and 8 bases lay in between. Germline CDR1 is SGHDT and CDR2 is YYEEEE. The DNA of the CDR3 is TGTGCCAGCAGCTTGTATTCCATCCAAGAGACCCAGTACTTC. It encodes CASSLYSIQETQYF.

CDR3 sequence: CASTMGQSSYEQYF. The CDR3 DNA follows: TGTGCCAGCACTATGGGACAGTCCTCCTACGAGCAGTACTTC. J is TRBJ2-7 and V is TRBV6-1, with 7 positions matching TRBD1. The CDR3 length is 14 residues. V shed 7 bases, J shed 0 bases, and the junction held 6 bases outside the gene matches. Germline V CDR1 and CDR2: MNHNS, SASEGT.

V is TRBV7-2 and J is TRBJ1-4, with 10 bases lining up with TRBD1. Germline lookup yields CDR1 SGHTA and CDR2 FQGNSA. V gave up 4 bases and J gave up 8 bases; unmatched junction bases: 7. There are 15 residues in the CDR3. The CDR3, as DNA: TGTGCCAGCAGCTACTCCGGGACAGGGGAGGAAAAACTGTTTTTT. This gives the protein CASSYSGTGEEKLFF. Full variable domain (rest looked up from reference TRBV7-2 and TRBJ1-4): GAGVSQSPSNKVTEKGKDVELRCDPISGHTALYWYRQSLGQGLEFLIYFQGNSAPDKSGLPSDRFSAERTGGSVSTLTIQRTQQEDSAVYLCASSYSGTGEEKLFFGSGTQLSVL.

This chain connects TRBV5-1 to TRBJ2-2; D not certain. Trimming took 3 bases from V and 6 from J, leaving 9 bases between them. The germline V gene encodes CDR1 SGHRS and CDR2 YFSETQ. The CDR3 has 13 residues. In nucleotides, the CDR3 is TGCGCCAGCAGCTGGGTCTCGGCCGGGGAGCTGTTTTTT. Encoded protein: CASSWVSAGELFF.

The chain has TRBV25-1 and TRBJ1-2; D remains unclear. Germline loops: CDR1 MGHDK, CDR2 SYGVNS. The CDR3 runs to 13 residues. The V end was cut by 2 bases, the J end by 8 bases, with 12 bases between. CDR3 in amino acids: CASSEGSLGGYTF. As DNA, the CDR3 is TGTGCCAGCAGTGAAGGTTCTTTGGGAGGCTACACCTTC.